Shown below are 5 T cell receptor beta chains from a single sample sequenced in a study of CD8+CD57+ T cells in acquired aplastic anemia. Investigators profiled TCR beta VDJ and CDR3 from genomic DNA template. MiXCR, run by TCRdb on the reads, gives a single entry per CDR3 protein. The repertoire consists of some 92,000 distinct CDR3 sequences, with roughly 70% occurring once and the leading ten covering 65%. It was patients with CD8+CD57+ cell expansion by flow cytometry who were chosen for sequencing. Sample: sorted CD4+, CD8+, or CD8+CD57+ T cells (not recorded which) from PBMCs. The source of these receptors is a human donor with aplastic anemia.

J is TRBJ2-2 and V is TRBV7-9; no clear D gene. The CDR3 sequence is 11 residues long. The V end lost 4 bases, the J end lost 8 bases, and 5 bases lay between the germline ends. Germline CDR1 is SEHNR and CDR2 is FQNEAQ (reference sequence). The CDR3 reads CASSSRGELFF. The CDR3 DNA reads as TGTGCCAGCAGCTCAAGGGGGGAGCTGTTTTTT.

The CDR3 protein is CASSIHQETQYF. The CDR3, as DNA: TGTGCCAGCAGTATCCACCAAGAGACCCAGTACTTC. This sequence joins TRBV7-8 and TRBJ2-5; no clear D. CDR1 and CDR2 (germline): SGHVS, FQNEAQ. V was pared by 6 bases and J by 0 bases, with 5 bases between. The CDR3 totals 12 residues.

This clonotype was counted between two and nine times. This chain links TRBV15 with TRBJ2-2, with TRBD1 as a possible D gene (5 bases). Germline-derived CDR1 and CDR2 are LNHNV and YYDKDF (reference sequence). Trimming left V 2 bases short and J 10 bases short, with 17 bases between. This CDR3 region has 15 residues. CDR3 amino acids: CATSRQGLSYEELFF. CDR3 bases: TGTGCCACCAGCAGACAGGGTCTGTCCTACGAGGAGCTGTTTTTT.

J is TRBJ1-2 and V is TRBV19; 10 bases fit TRBD1. V dropped 4 bases and J dropped 1; count of bases not matched to a gene: 6. CDR3 length equals 16 residues. The germline CDR1 and CDR2 sequences are LNHDA and SQIVND (reference sequence). The CDR3 nucleotides read TGTGCCAGTAGTACACAAGACAGGGGGCGTAACTATGGCTACACCTTC. Protein product: CASSTQDRGRNYGYTF.

This chain uses TRBV24-1 with TRBJ2-7; D uncertain. Trimming removed 8 bases from V and 7 bases from J, with 14 bases in between. This CDR3 has 12 residues. CDR1 KGHDR and CDR2 SFDVKD come from the germline V gene. The CDR3 DNA sequence: TGTGCCACCATTCCTTACGTCTGGGAGCAGTACTTC. This gives the protein CATIPYVWEQYF.